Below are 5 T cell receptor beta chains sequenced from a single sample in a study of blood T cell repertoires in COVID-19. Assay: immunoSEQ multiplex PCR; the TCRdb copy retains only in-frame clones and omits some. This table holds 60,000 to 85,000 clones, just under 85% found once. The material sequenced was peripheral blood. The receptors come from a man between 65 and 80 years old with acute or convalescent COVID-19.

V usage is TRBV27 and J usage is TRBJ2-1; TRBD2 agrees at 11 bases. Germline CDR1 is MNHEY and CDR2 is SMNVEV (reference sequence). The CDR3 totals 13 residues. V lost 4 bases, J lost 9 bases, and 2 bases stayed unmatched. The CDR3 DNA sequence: TGTGCCAGCAGTTGGGGACTAGCGGCTGAGCAGTTCTTC. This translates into CASSWGLAAEQFF.

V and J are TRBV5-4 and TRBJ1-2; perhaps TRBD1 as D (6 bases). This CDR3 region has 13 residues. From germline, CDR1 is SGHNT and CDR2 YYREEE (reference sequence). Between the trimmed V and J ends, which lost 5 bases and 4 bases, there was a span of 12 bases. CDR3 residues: CASRPTGSYGYTF. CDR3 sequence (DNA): TGTGCCAGCAGGCCGACAGGTTCCTATGGCTACACCTTC.

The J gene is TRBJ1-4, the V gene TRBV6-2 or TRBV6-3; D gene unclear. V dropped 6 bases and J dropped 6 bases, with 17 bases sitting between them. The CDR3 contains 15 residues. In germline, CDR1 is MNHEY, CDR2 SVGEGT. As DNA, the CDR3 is TGTGCCAGCAGCTCGACTAGGGCCGCTGATGAAAAACTGTTTTTT. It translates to CASSSTRAADEKLFF.

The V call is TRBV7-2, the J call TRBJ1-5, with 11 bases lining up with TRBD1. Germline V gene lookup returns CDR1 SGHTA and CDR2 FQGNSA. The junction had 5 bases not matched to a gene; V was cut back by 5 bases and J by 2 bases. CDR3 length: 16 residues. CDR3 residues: CASSPDRGLGNQPQHF. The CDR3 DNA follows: TGTGCCAGCAGCCCGGACAGGGGGCTAGGCAATCAGCCCCAGCATTTT.

The CDR3 here is CASSRGSGRRSYNEQFF. The CDR3 DNA is TGTGCCAGTAGTAGAGGTAGCGGGAGGCGCTCCTACAATGAGCAGTTCTTC. The chain couples TRBV19 to TRBJ2-1; TRBD2 matches 10 bases. V was pared by 4 bases and J by 0 bases, with 6 bases of the junction left unmatched. The CDR3 loop spans 17 amino acids. Germline V gene data show CDR1 as LNHDA and CDR2 as SQIVND (reference sequence). The full variable domain, with the rest looked up from reference TRBV19 and TRBJ2-1, is DGGITQSPKYLFRKEGQNVTLSCEQNLNHDAMYWYRQDPGQGLRLIYYSQIVNDFQKGDIAEGYSVSREKKESFPLTVTSAQKNPTAFYLCASSRGSGRRSYNEQFFGPGTRLTVL.